The 26 T cell receptor beta chains given below trace back to one sample, sequenced in a study of T cells in Graves' hyperthyroidism and ophthalmopathy (dated 2019 in TCRdb). The library relied on multiplex PCR. These reads were obtained on an Illumina HiSeq 2000. TCR beta CDR3 regions were amplified from RNA transcripts. A first-round RT-PCR of the TCR CDR3 used the HTBI primer set with the Qiagen OneStep RT-PCR kit. Using fastp trimming at Q25 and MiXCR clonotype assembly, TCRdb reanalyzed the public sequencing data and kept in-frame beta chains. Merged by CDR3 protein, the rows form single entries marked with the most common genes and DNA. The sample records about 580,000 distinct CDR3 sequences, around 45% of which are singletons. The ten biggest clones cover around 7.7% of the sample. Input material: peripheral blood or thyroid tissue (not recorded which). Source of these receptors: a young woman with Graves' hyperthyroidism.

This clonotype was recorded a few times. The chain links TRBV11-3 to TRBJ2-7, with TRBD1 identical over 8 bases. The CDR3 loop spans 14 amino acids. Germline lookup yields CDR1 SGHNT and CDR2 YENEEA. Germline trimming cut 5 bases from V and 3 bases from J; bases unmatched to any gene: 6. CDR3 sequence reads: CASSNRDRSYEQYF. DNA of the CDR3: TGTGCCAGCAGCAACCGGGACAGGAGCTACGAGCAGTACTTC.

This clonotype was seen many times. This chain uses TRBV5-1 with TRBJ1-1; no definite D call. The V gene's germline CDR1 is SGHRS and CDR2 YFSETQ. Trimming stripped 0 bases from V and 2 bases from J, with 8 bases between. CDR3 size: 14 residues. CDR3 sequence: CASSLVGENTEAFF. The CDR3 DNA sequence: TGCGCCAGCAGCTTGGTTGGGGAAAACACTGAAGCTTTCTTT.

This clonotype was observed at least ten times. This chain uses TRBV10-3 with TRBJ2-7, with a tentative D call TRBD2 (5 bases). The germline CDR1 and CDR2 sequences are ENHRY and SYGVKD. The CDR3 has 16 amino acids. V lost 5 bases to trimming and J lost 0 bases, with 17 bases between them. Written as DNA, the CDR3 is TGTGCCATCAGTTTTGCCTTTAGCGCAAGCTCCTACGAGCAGTACTTC. Translating it yields CAISFAFSASSYEQYF.

This clonotype is a singleton in its sample. The gene calls are TRBV29-1 and TRBJ2-7; D gene ambiguous. The CDR3 sequence is 11 residues long. From germline, CDR1 is SQVTM and CDR2 ANQGSEA. V was cut by 7 bases and J by 7 bases, with 14 bases left in between. The CDR3 DNA reads as TGCAGCGCTCCCCGGGCCAATGAGCAGTACTTC. The encoded protein is CSAPRANEQYF.

This clonotype was observed many times. The V and J genes are TRBV7-8 and TRBJ2-2; D remains ambiguous. This CDR3 comprises 14 residues. The germline V and J ends were trimmed by 1 base and 5 bases, with 8 bases remaining between them. Germline V gene lookup returns CDR1 SGHVS and CDR2 FQNEAQ. CDR3 residues: CASSLVSYTGELFF. The CDR3 coding sequence is TGTGCCAGCAGCTTAGTATCTTATACCGGGGAGCTGTTTTTT.

V is TRBV10-3 and J is TRBJ2-7; possible D gene TRBD1, 5 bases. The length of the CDR3 is 13 residues. Germline lookup yields CDR1 ENHRY and CDR2 SYGVKD. V lost 6 bases, J lost 7 bases, and 16 bases lay in between. The CDR3 DNA sequence: TGTGCCATCAGGGATGACAGCTACAATGAGCAGTACTTC. It codes for CAIRDDSYNEQYF.

The chain has TRBV6-2 or TRBV6-3 and TRBJ2-2; 7 positions agree with TRBD2. In germline, CDR1 is MNHEY, CDR2 SVGEGT. The junction had 15 bases not matched to a gene; V was cut back by 3 bases and J by 5 bases. The CDR3 spans 18 residues. CDR3 coding DNA: TGTGCCAGCAGTTATAGGGCTAGCGGAGCCGAGGGTACCGGGGAGCTGTTTTTT. Translation gives CASSYRASGAEGTGELFF.

This clonotype was seen at least ten times. The rearrangement uses TRBV10-3 and TRBJ2-7; 9 bases match TRBD1. The germline gives CDR1 ENHRY, CDR2 SYGVKD. This CDR3 comprises 15 residues. J lost 4 bases, V lost 6 bases, and 10 bases had no gene match. The CDR3 DNA reads as TGTGCCATCAGCACCCACAAGACAGGGGGATACGAGCAGTACTTC. This codes for CAISTHKTGGYEQYF.

This clonotype was seen more than once but under ten times. The V call is TRBV29-1, the J call TRBJ2-3; D might be TRBD1 (6 bases). Between the trimmed V and J ends, which lost 4 bases and 7 bases, there was a span of 18 bases. The CDR3 is made up of 14 amino acids. The germline V gene has CDR1 SQVTM and CDR2 ANQGSEA. CDR3 residues: CSVAVTGLSNTQYF. CDR3 coding DNA: TGCAGCGTTGCTGTGACAGGCCTTTCGAATACGCAGTATTTT.

This clonotype was seen more than once but under ten times. CDR3 amino acids: CASSYPPGGDQPQHF. CDR3 sequence (DNA): TGTGCCAGCAGCTACCCCCCCGGGGGAGATCAGCCCCAGCATTTT. The V gene is TRBV7-9, the J gene TRBJ1-5; possibly TRBD1 for D (5 bases). CDR3 length: 15 amino acids. V was clipped by 4 bases and J by 5 bases, with 15 bases between them. From germline, CDR1 is SEHNR and CDR2 FQNEAQ (reference sequence).

The genes are TRBV7-9 and TRBJ2-5; possibly TRBD1 or TRBD2 for D (5 bases each). This CDR3 contains 13 residues. CDR1 is SEHNR and CDR2 is FQNEAQ in the germline V gene (reference sequence). Trimming pared 5 bases from V and 4 bases from J, leaving 11 bases between. The CDR3 sequence is CASSPRDAETQYF. The CDR3 DNA follows: TGTGCCAGCAGCCCCCGGGACGCAGAGACCCAGTACTTC. Full variable domain (rest looked up from reference TRBV7-9 and TRBJ2-5): DTGVSQNPRHKITKRGQNVTFRCDPISEHNRLYWYRQTLGQGPEFLTYFQNEAQLEKSRLLSDRFSAERPKGSFSTLEIQRTEQGDSAMYLCASSPRDAETQYFGPGTRLLVL.

This clonotype was recorded many times. The genes are TRBV6-5 and TRBJ2-1, with D possibly being TRBD2 (5 bases). CDR1 is MNHEY, CDR2 SVGAGI, per germline. The length of the CDR3 is 14 residues. V lost 0 bases and J 6 bases, leaving 9 bases between the germline ends. CDR3 residues: CASSYSSDSNEQFF. CDR3 DNA: TGTGCCAGCAGTTACTCGTCGGACTCCAATGAGCAGTTCTTC.

The chain couples TRBV19 to TRBJ1-5; 10 bases are shared with TRBD1. The CDR3 runs to 16 residues. From germline, CDR1 is LNHDA and CDR2 SQIVND (reference sequence). J gave up 4 bases and V 2 bases, and 5 bases lay outside the gene matches. The CDR3 loop reads CASSIKGQGPNQPQHF. CDR3 nucleotide sequence: TGTGCCAGTAGTATAAAGGGACAGGGGCCAAATCAGCCCCAGCATTTT.

This clonotype was counted a single time. The conserved closing phenylalanine or tryptophan is absent in this CDR3, likely reflecting a read error. V is TRBV5-6 and J is TRBJ1-3; D not certain. The CDR3 has 14 amino acids. Looked up from germline, CDR1 is SGHDT and CDR2 is YYEEEE. V lost 0 bases and J lost 3, with 7 bases in between. CDR3 sequence: CASSLGGSGNTIYS. The CDR3, as DNA: TGTGCCAGCAGCTTGGGTGGCAGTGGAAACACCATATATTCT.

The table lists this clonotype with a few counts. V and J are TRBV25-1 and TRBJ2-3; the match to TRBD2 covers 10 bases. Trimming at V came to 1 base and at J to 5 bases, leaving 9 bases not matched to a gene. The CDR3 is 17 residues long. Germline assignment: CDR1 MGHDK and CDR2 SYGVNS. CDR3 DNA sequence: TGTGCCAGCAGTGAATTGGGCGGTCTAGCGGGAGTAGATACGCAGTATTTT. Translated: CASSELGGLAGVDTQYF.

The chain combines TRBV6-5 with TRBJ1-4; TRBD1 agrees at 7 bases. Losses at the gene ends were 2 bases for V and 4 bases for J; bases not matched to a gene: 4. The CDR3 is 15 residues long. Germline CDR1 reads MNHEY; CDR2 reads SVGAGI. This CDR3 is CASSYAGTDNEKLFF. DNA for the CDR3: TGTGCCAGCAGTTACGCCGGGACAGATAATGAAAAACTGTTTTTT.

The genes are TRBV7-2 and TRBJ2-5, with TRBD2 as a possible D gene (5 bases). The CDR3 consists of 14 residues. V lost 5 bases and J 8 bases, leaving 18 bases between the germline ends. Looked up from germline, CDR1 is SGHTA and CDR2 is FQGNSA. The CDR3 protein is CASSPTLGEGTQYF. The CDR3 bases are TGTGCCAGCAGCCCCACTCTCGGAGAGGGAACCCAGTACTTC.

This clonotype was counted ten times or more. V usage is TRBV24-1 and J usage is TRBJ2-1, with TRBD2 as a possible D gene (7 bases). CDR1 and CDR2 (germline): KGHDR, SFDVKD. The CDR3 length is 17 residues. The V and J ends lost 0 bases and 8 bases respectively, with 19 bases between them. In DNA, the CDR3 is TGTGCCACCAGTGATTTGGGCCGGCGGGGGCGAGGAGATGAGCAGTTCTTC. Its translation is CATSDLGRRGRGDEQFF.

In this sample, this clonotype turned up many times. V is TRBV20-1 and J is TRBJ2-7; 9 bases match TRBD2. CDR3 length: 15 residues. The germline gives CDR1 DFQATT, CDR2 SNEGSKA (reference sequence). V lost 4 bases to trimming and J lost 3 bases; unmatched junction nucleotides: 10. CDR3 region: CSATEVAGGDYEQYF. In nucleotides, the CDR3 is TGCAGTGCTACTGAGGTTGCGGGGGGGGACTACGAGCAGTACTTC.

V is TRBV12-3 or TRBV12-4 and J is TRBJ2-7; TRBD1 agrees at 9 bases. CDR3 length: 15 residues. Trimming took 5 bases from V and 2 from J; bases not matched to a gene: 7. The CDR3 sequence is CASSPRTGAAYEQYF. The CDR3 DNA is TGTGCCAGCAGTCCTCGGACAGGGGCCGCCTACGAGCAGTACTTC.

This rearrangement joins TRBV20-1 to TRBJ2-7; 8 positions match TRBD2. The DNA end lines up better with TRBJ2-1; the J call may be wrong. The CDR3 spans 14 residues. Germline V gene data show CDR1 as DFQATT and CDR2 as SNEGSKA (reference sequence). The CDR3 DNA reads as TGCAGTGCTAGAGACCCAGCGGGGGAGGATGAGCAGTTCTTC. Translating gives CSARDPAGEDEQFF.

The gene calls are TRBV7-2 and TRBJ1-6; D may be TRBD1 (6 bases). Trimming took off 6 bases at V and 9 bases at J, with 18 bases between the two ends. Germline CDR1 and CDR2: SGHTA and FQGNSA. CDR3 size: 15 residues. The CDR3 region is CASSDTGQFGSPLHF. The CDR3 nucleotides are TGTGCCAGCAGTGATACAGGACAGTTTGGTTCACCCCTCCACTTT.

This clonotype has only a few counts. CDR3 sequence: CASSPGGQGMNTEAFF. CDR3 DNA: TGTGCCAGCAGTCCCGGAGGGCAGGGGATGAACACTGAAGCTTTCTTT. The V call is TRBV27, the J call TRBJ1-1; D might be TRBD1 (6 bases). V shed 5 bases and J shed 0 bases, with 16 bases lying between them. The germline gives CDR1 MNHEY, CDR2 SMNVEV (reference sequence). The CDR3 is made up of 16 amino acids.

The table lists this clonotype with many counts. V and J are TRBV12-3 or TRBV12-4 and TRBJ1-5; 12 bases line up with TRBD1. With 5 bases clipped from V and 4 bases from J, the junction kept 9 bases outside the gene matches. CDR3 length: 17 residues. The CDR3 protein is CASSLRDRGLGNQPQHF. Written as DNA, the CDR3 is TGTGCCAGCAGTCTCCGGGACAGGGGGCTAGGAAATCAGCCCCAGCATTTT.

At least ten counts were recorded for this clonotype. The rearrangement links TRBV4-1 to TRBJ1-4; 10 positions agree with TRBD1. CDR3 length: 16 amino acids. V lost 4 bases, J lost 0 bases, and 2 bases stayed unmatched. In germline, CDR1 is MGHRA, CDR2 YSYEKL. CDR3 protein: CASSPGQGATNEKLFF. The CDR3, as DNA: TGCGCCAGCAGCCCCGGACAGGGGGCAACTAATGAAAAACTGTTTTTT.

As concerns this clonotype: A read error may explain this, as a much larger clone is one base away. The CDR3 DNA is TGTGCCAGCTGGGGGACGGCGAACGCCGGGGAGCTGTTTTTT. As protein: CASWGTANAGELFF. The chain carries TRBV6-1 and TRBJ2-2; either TRBD1 or TRBD2 may fit D (5 bases each). CDR3 length: 14 amino acids. Germline values: CDR1 MNHNS, CDR2 SASEGT.